Here is one TCR beta chain with its context. The antigen it recognizes is unknown. No per-base quality is available; no much larger clone lies one base away. This specimen belongs to a study of blood T cell repertoires in COVID-19 (dated by TCRdb to about 2020). For the wider study: Samples covering the acute and convalescent phases of COVID-19 were provided by collaborators in the United States, Italy and Spain. The repertoires were released in a freely available public database meant as a resource for research on the immune response to SARS-CoV-2. The material from the prospective study consisted of cDNA or gDNA derived from T cells, B-cell-depleted T cells, or PBMCs. The samples were drawn from two sources: the first 160 participants of the ongoing ImmuneRACE study, and 1,200 or so subjects contributed by 6 global collaborators. Sample metadata almost always included a de-identified subject ID, COVID-19 status, age in years and sex. Subjects who had been exposed to COVID-19, were actively infected with it, or had recovered from it provided the deeply sampled blood TCRbeta repertoires that made up the dataset. HLA class I and class II types, where available, came from metadata supplied by the sample provider rather than from assay-based typing. Beyond this particular receptor, the publication reports: How much clinical and demographic metadata was included differed by source and by participant, and the metadata was provided uncurated.

The CDR3 goes from the cysteine to the phenylalanine over 13 residues. The DNA shown is the 39-base CDR3, in frame from base 1. At the junction V is shortened by 2 bases and J by 12 bases; bases outside the gene matches: 4. At one collaborating source in Seattle, patients were enrolled during active infection and were followed longitudinally through the course of disease. The collaborating institutions used their own protocols to collect whole blood in K2EDTA tubes. For TCRbeta analysis, collaborator samples were shipped as frozen whole blood, as isolated PBMCs, or as DNA extracted from either sample type. TCRbeta CDR3 regions were amplified from genomic DNA by means of the immunoSEQ Assay, a bias-controlled multiplex PCR. The study's processing was this. Within the assay, amplification of reference gene primers was used to estimate how many nucleated cells each sample contained. To quantify the absolute abundance of each unique TCRbeta CDR3 rearrangement, sequence reads were collapsed and filtered. For each sample, productive Simpson clonality was calculated as the square root of Simpson's diversity index over productive rearrangements. Entries here come from immuneACCESS through TCRdb and include only in-frame sequences with V and J called. Some clones fail to appear in such tables; in the studies checked, an unresolved V gene covers under half of the shortfall, and the cause of the remainder is unknown. The V and J calls and clone size were taken over from that table, and D and trimming were inferred from the DNA. Within this sample are under 95,000 clones, with over 75% of them counted one time only. Together, the top ten hold roughly 3% of the sample.

This clonotype originated in a woman aged 80 or over with COVID-19, enrolled during active disease. Recombination linked TRBV12-3 or TRBV12-4 to TRBJ2-1, with 10 bases aligning to TRBD2. Sequences were obtained from peripheral blood. The CDR3 region: CASSLSSGRAQFF. The nucleotide sequence is given as TGTGCCAGCAGTTTATCTAGCGGGAGAGCGCAGTTCTTC.